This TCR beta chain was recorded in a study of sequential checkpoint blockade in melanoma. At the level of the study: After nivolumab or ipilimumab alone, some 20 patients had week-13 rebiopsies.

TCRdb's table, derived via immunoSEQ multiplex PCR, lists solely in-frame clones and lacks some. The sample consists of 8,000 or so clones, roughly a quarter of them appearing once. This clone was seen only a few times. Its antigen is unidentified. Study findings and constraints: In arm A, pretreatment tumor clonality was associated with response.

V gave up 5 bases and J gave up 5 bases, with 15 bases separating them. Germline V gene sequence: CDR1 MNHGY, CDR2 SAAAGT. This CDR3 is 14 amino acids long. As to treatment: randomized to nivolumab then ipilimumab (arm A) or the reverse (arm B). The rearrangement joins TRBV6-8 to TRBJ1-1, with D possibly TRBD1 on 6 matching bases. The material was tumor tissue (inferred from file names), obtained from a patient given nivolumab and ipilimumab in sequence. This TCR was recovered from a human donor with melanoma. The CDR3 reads CASSRLSQGTEAFF. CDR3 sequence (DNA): TGTGCCAGCAGTCGACTCTCGCAGGGGACTGAAGCTTTCTTT.